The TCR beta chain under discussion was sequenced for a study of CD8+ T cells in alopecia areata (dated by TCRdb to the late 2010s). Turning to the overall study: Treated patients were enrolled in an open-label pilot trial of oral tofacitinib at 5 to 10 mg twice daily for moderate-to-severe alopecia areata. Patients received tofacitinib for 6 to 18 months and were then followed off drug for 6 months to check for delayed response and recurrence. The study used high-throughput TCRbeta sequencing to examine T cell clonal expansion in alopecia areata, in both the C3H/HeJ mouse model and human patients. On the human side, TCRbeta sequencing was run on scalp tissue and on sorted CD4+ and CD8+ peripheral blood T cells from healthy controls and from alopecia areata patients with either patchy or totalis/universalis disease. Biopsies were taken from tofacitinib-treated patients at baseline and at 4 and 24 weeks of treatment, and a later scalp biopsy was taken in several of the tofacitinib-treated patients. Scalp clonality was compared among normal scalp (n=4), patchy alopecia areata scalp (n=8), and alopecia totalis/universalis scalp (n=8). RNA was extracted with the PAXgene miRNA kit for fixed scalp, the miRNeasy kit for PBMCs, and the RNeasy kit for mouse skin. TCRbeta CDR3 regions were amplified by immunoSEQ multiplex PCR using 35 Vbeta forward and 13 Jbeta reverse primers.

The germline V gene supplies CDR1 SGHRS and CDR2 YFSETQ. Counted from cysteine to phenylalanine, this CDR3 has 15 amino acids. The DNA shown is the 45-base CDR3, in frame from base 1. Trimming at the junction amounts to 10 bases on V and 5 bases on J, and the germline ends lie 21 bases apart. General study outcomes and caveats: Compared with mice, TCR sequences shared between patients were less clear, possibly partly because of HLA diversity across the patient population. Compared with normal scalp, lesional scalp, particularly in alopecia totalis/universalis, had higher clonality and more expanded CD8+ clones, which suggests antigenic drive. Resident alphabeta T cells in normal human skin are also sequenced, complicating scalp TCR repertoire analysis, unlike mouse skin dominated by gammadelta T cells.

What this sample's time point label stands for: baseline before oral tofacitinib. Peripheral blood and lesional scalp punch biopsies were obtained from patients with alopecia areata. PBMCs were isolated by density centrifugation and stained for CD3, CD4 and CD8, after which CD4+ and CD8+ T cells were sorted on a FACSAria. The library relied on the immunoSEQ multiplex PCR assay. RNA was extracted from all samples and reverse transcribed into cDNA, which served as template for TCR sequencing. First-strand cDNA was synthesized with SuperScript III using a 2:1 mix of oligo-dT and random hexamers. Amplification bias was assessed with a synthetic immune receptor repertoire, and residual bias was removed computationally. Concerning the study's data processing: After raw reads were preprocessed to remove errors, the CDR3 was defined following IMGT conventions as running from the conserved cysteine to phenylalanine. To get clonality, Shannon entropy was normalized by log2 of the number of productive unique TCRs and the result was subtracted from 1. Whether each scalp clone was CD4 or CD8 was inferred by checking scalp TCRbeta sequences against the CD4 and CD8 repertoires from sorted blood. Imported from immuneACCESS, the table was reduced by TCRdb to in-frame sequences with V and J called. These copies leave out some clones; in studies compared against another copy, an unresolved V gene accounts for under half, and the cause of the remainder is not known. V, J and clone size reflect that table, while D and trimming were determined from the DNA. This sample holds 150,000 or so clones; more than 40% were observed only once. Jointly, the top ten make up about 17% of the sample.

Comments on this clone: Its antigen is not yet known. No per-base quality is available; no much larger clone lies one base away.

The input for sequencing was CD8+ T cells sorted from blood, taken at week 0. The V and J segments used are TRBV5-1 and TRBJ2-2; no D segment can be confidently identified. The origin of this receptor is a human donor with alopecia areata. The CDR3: CAVAKTPGPTGELFF. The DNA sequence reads TGCGCCGTGGCCAAGACTCCCGGCCCAACCGGGGAGCTGTTTTTT. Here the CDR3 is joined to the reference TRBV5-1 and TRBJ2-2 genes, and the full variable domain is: KAGVTQTPRYLIKTRGQQVTLSCSPISGHRSVSWYQQTPGQGLQFLFEYFSETQRNKGNFPGRFSGRQFSNSRSEMNVSTLELGDSALYLCAVAKTPGPTGELFFGEGSRLTVL.